What follows are 26 T cell receptor beta chains derived from one specimen sequenced in a study of CD8 T cells in ankylosing spondylitis (dated by TCRdb to 2015 to 2018). Broad study findings and their caveats: A TCR beta motif made up of several highly homologous amino acid variants appeared to be characteristic of blood from ankylosing spondylitis patients.

Libraries were prepared through 5' RACE. The run used an Illumina HiSeq 2500. In TCRdb, the public reads were trimmed at Q25 with fastp and aligned with MiXCR, with productive beta chains retained. CDR3 protein sequences are deduplicated, and each keeps its most common genes and DNA. In this sample the table shows about 440,000 distinct CDR3 sequences, more than 15% of which occur a single time. Of the sample, just over 1% is held by the ten largest clones. These receptors' targets are unknown. Sequencing was done on a sample of blood, either unsorted or a sorted T cell fraction (not recorded which). These receptors came from a male donor with ankylosing spondylitis.

The rearrangement links TRBV14 to TRBJ2-3; perhaps TRBD2 as D (5 bases). Germline V CDR1 and CDR2: SGHDN, FVKESK. V dropped 1 base and J dropped 1 base, with 9 bases sitting between them. This CDR3 has 15 amino acids. The CDR3 region has the DNA TGTGCCAGCAGCCAAGGGGTGCGGGGCACAGATACGCAGTATTTT. This codes for CASSQGVRGTDTQYF.

The J gene is TRBJ1-1, the V gene TRBV2; D not certain. The CDR3 is 14 amino acids. Per germline, CDR1 SNHLY and CDR2 FYNNEI. The germline V and J ends were trimmed by 7 bases and 0 bases, with 12 bases remaining between them. CDR3 region: CASKRRAMNTEAFF. CDR3 sequence (DNA): TGTGCCAGCAAGCGACGGGCTATGAACACTGAAGCTTTCTTT.

The V and J genes are TRBV30 and TRBJ1-5; D gene unclear. Per germline, CDR1 GTSNPN and CDR2 SVGIG (reference sequence). V was cut by 1 base and J by 8 bases, with 12 bases left in between. The CDR3 is made up of 13 amino acids. The CDR3 protein is CAWSGKGREPQHF. The CDR3 DNA sequence: TGTGCCTGGAGTGGAAAAGGACGGGAGCCCCAGCATTTT. The variable domain in full, completed from reference TRBV30 and TRBJ1-5, reads SQTIHQWPATLVQPVGSPLSLECTVEGTSNPNLYWYRQAAGRGLQLLFYSVGIGQISSEVPQNLSASRPQDRQFILSSKKLLLSDSGFYLCAWSGKGREPQHFGDGTRLSIL.

The chain carries TRBV3-1 and TRBJ2-5; possible D gene TRBD2, 6 bases. The CDR3 sequence is 13 residues long. V was clipped by 1 base and J by 7 bases, with 10 bases between them. Looked up from germline, CDR1 is LGHDT and CDR2 is YNNKEL (reference sequence). CDR3 loop: CASSQGDGGTQYF. CDR3 coding DNA: TGTGCCAGCAGCCAAGGGGACGGGGGGACCCAGTACTTC.

J is TRBJ2-6 and V is TRBV20-1; 9 bases fit TRBD1. CDR1 and CDR2 from the germline V gene are DFQATT and SNEGSKA (reference sequence). The CDR3 is 16 residues long. The V segment lost 2 bases and the J segment 0 bases; nucleotides outside the gene matches: 2. CDR3 residues: CSARRTGVSGANVLTF. DNA for the CDR3: TGCAGTGCTAGACGGACAGGGGTCTCTGGGGCCAACGTCCTGACTTTC.

This clonotype was counted a few times. The chain uses TRBV20-1 and TRBJ1-5; D remains unclear. Trimming removed 6 bases from V and 3 bases from J, with 12 bases in between. The CDR3 sequence is 13 residues long. The V gene's germline CDR1 is DFQATT and CDR2 SNEGSKA (reference sequence). Here the CDR3 reads CSAPRTVNQPQHF. CDR3 coding DNA: TGCAGTGCCCCCCGGACGGTCAATCAGCCCCAGCATTTT.

The table lists this clonotype with a few counts. The gene calls are TRBV28 and TRBJ2-1; D is undetermined. This CDR3 is 12 amino acids long. V lost 0 bases, J lost 4 bases, and 1 base lay in between. Germline values: CDR1 MDHEN, CDR2 SYDVKM. CDR3 region: CASSLWYNEQFF. The DNA for the CDR3 is TGTGCCAGCAGTTTATGGTACAATGAGCAGTTCTTC.

The chain carries TRBV2 and TRBJ2-1; 7 bases map to TRBD2. The CDR3 contains 17 residues. CDR1 and CDR2 from the germline V gene are SNHLY and FYNNEI. Unmatched junction bases numbered 13, after V lost 2 bases and J lost 6 bases. Written as DNA, the CDR3 is TGTGCCAGCAGTGAACGGACTAGTCGGAGGGTAGGCAATGAGCAGTTCTTC. Translation: CASSERTSRRVGNEQFF.

V is TRBV2 and J is TRBJ1-2; 9 bases fit TRBD1. V gave up 0 bases and J gave up 6 bases; unmatched junction bases: 11. Per the germline V gene, CDR1 is SNHLY and CDR2 is FYNNEI. The length of the CDR3 is 17 residues. In DNA, the CDR3 is TGTGCCAGCAGTGAAGCGCTCCCGGGACAGGGAACGGATGGCTACACCTTC. Protein: CASSEALPGQGTDGYTF.

This clonotype was picked up a small number of times. The chain combines TRBV18 with TRBJ1-2, with 7 bases lining up with TRBD1. The CDR3 runs 14 residues. CDR1 and CDR2 from the germline V gene are KGHSH and LQKENI. J lost 2 bases, V lost 4 bases, and 4 bases had no gene match. Here the CDR3 reads CASSQVDRNYGYTF. The CDR3 DNA is TGTGCCAGCTCACAGGTGGACAGGAACTATGGCTACACCTTC.

Many counts were recorded for this clonotype. The genes are TRBV20-1 and TRBJ1-2; D gene uncertain. The germline V gene has CDR1 DFQATT and CDR2 SNEGSKA (reference sequence). The CDR3 length is 11 residues. The V end was cut by 6 bases, the J end by 4 bases, with 9 bases between. This chain's CDR3 is CSATSAYGYTF. DNA of the CDR3: TGCAGTGCAACCTCAGCCTATGGCTACACCTTC.

The rearrangement links TRBV12-3 or TRBV12-4 to TRBJ2-7, with TRBD2 matching 12 bases. V shed 6 bases, J shed 2 bases, and the junction held 5 bases outside the gene matches. This CDR3 has 15 amino acids. The CDR3 DNA follows: TGTGCCAGCAGGAAGGGACTAGCGGGTCCCTACGAGCAGTACTTC. Protein product: CASRKGLAGPYEQYF.

J is TRBJ2-5 and V is TRBV30; 7 nucleotides match TRBD1. Per the germline V gene, CDR1 is GTSNPN and CDR2 is SVGIG (reference sequence). Germline trimming cut 8 bases from V and 4 bases from J; bases unmatched to any gene: 4. CDR3 size: 11 residues. The CDR3 region is CAHRQGETQYF. As DNA, the CDR3 is TGTGCCCACAGACAGGGAGAGACCCAGTACTTC.

J is TRBJ2-1 and V is TRBV6-5; tentatively, D is TRBD1 (5 bases). The CDR3 extends over 15 amino acids. Germline CDR1 MNHEY, CDR2 SVGAGI. With 2 bases removed from V and 0 bases from J, the gap between germline ends came to 8 bases. The CDR3 nucleotides read TGTGCCAGCAGTTACCAGGGAAGCTCCTACAATGAGCAGTTCTTC. It specifies CASSYQGSSYNEQFF.

The V and J genes are TRBV7-9 and TRBJ1-1, with 9 nucleotides matching TRBD1. With 4 bases clipped from V and 9 bases from J, the junction kept 9 bases outside the gene matches. The CDR3 totals 14 residues. Germline V gene data show CDR1 as SEHNR and CDR2 as FQNEAQ (reference sequence). CDR3 bases: TGTGCCAGCAGCTCTAGGGGGGGACAGGGTAAAGCTTTCTTT. Amino acid sequence: CASSSRGGQGKAFF. The full variable domain, in which reference TRBV7-9 and TRBJ1-1 provide the parts outside the CDR3, is DTGVSQNPRHKITKRGQNVTFRCDPISEHNRLYWYRQTLGQGPEFLTYFQNEAQLEKSRLLSDRFSAERPKGSFSTLEIQRTEQGDSAMYLCASSSRGGQGKAFFGQGTRLTVV.

This clonotype was found many times. The rearrangement joins TRBV12-3 or TRBV12-4 to TRBJ1-5, with D unclear. Trimming shortened V by 4 bases and J by 2 bases, and 9 bases separated the two germline ends. This CDR3 has 14 residues. CDR3 region: CASSSESGNQPQHF. CDR3 nucleotides: TGTGCCAGCAGTTCGGAGTCGGGCAATCAGCCCCAGCATTTT.

This clonotype was observed a few times. The chain uses TRBV27 and TRBJ2-1; D is undetermined. Germline values: CDR1 MNHEY, CDR2 SMNVEV (reference sequence). The CDR3 extends over 13 amino acids. Trimming removed 3 bases at V and 2 bases at J, with 5 bases between. The CDR3 reads CASSFRTYNEQFF. For the CDR3, the DNA is TGTGCCAGCAGTTTCCGGACCTACAATGAGCAGTTCTTC.

V and J are TRBV2 and TRBJ2-5; 8 bases align to TRBD2. The CDR3 spans 14 residues. Germline CDR1 is SNHLY and CDR2 is FYNNEI. The junction had 2 bases not matched to a gene; V was cut back by 4 bases and J by 1 base. The CDR3 nucleotides read TGTGCCAGCAGTGTGACTAGCGCCCAAGAGACCCAGTACTTC. Amino acids: CASSVTSAQETQYF.

The rearrangement links TRBV29-1 to TRBJ1-2, with 7 bases lining up with TRBD1. J was trimmed by 4 bases and V by 5 bases; bases with no gene match: 7. This CDR3 comprises 13 residues. Germline loops: CDR1 SQVTM, CDR2 ANQGSEA. The CDR3 nucleotides are TGCAGCGTTCTCGAGGGGGCAAGCTATGGCTACACCTTC. Its protein product is CSVLEGASYGYTF.

The rearrangement joins TRBV12-5 to TRBJ1-1, with D maybe TRBD1 (5 bases). Germline loops: CDR1 LGHNT, CDR2 FRNRAP. The V end was cut by 1 base, the J end by 1 base, with 10 bases between. CDR3 length: 15 residues. The CDR3 reads CASGLATGGNTEAFF. The CDR3 region has the DNA TGTGCTAGTGGTTTGGCCACCGGGGGGAACACTGAAGCTTTCTTT.

J is TRBJ2-5 and V is TRBV9, with 11 bases matching TRBD2. This CDR3 is built from 17 residues. Per germline, CDR1 SGDLS and CDR2 YYNGEE. The ends lost 0 bases at V and 2 bases at J; junction bases unmatched: 6. CDR3 in amino acids: CASSVGPLAGGQETQYF. CDR3 in DNA: TGTGCCAGCAGCGTAGGTCCCCTAGCGGGGGGTCAAGAGACCCAGTACTTC.

V is TRBV2 and J is TRBJ2-1, with 11 bases matching TRBD2. Germline values: CDR1 SNHLY, CDR2 FYNNEI. The CDR3 runs 16 residues. The J segment lost 3 bases and the V segment lost 4 bases, leaving 5 bases of the junction unmatched. CDR3 nucleotide sequence: TGTGCCAGCAGTGCCCTGACTAGCGGGGACTACAATGAGCAGTTCTTC. Translated, it gives CASSALTSGDYNEQFF.

This clonotype was found a few times. The rearrangement joins TRBV5-5 to TRBJ2-7; TRBD2 matches at 7 bases. The CDR3 consists of 15 residues. Unmatched junction bases numbered 7, after V lost 2 bases and J lost 2 bases. Germline V gene lookup returns CDR1 SGHKS and CDR2 YYEKEE (reference sequence). The CDR3 loop reads CASSFLYGGAYEQYF. In DNA form, the CDR3 reads TGTGCCAGCAGCTTCCTATATGGGGGGGCCTACGAGCAGTACTTC.

The chain uses TRBV2 and TRBJ2-5, with D perhaps assigned TRBD1 or TRBD2 (5 bases each). V lost 1 base, J lost 8 bases, and 14 bases lay in between. In germline, CDR1 is SNHLY, CDR2 FYNNEI. The CDR3 is 14 amino acids. CDR3 nucleotides: TGTGCCAGCAGTGAAGGGCGGGTGACAGAAACCCAGTACTTC. Its translation: CASSEGRVTETQYF.

V and J are TRBV30 and TRBJ2-1; TRBD1 is a possible D gene (5 bases). The V end was cut by 1 base, the J end by 7 bases, with 17 bases between. Germline V gene data show CDR1 as GTSNPN and CDR2 as SVGIG (reference sequence). This CDR3 region has 15 residues. Written as DNA, the CDR3 is TGTGCCTGGAGTGCCCGCTCAGGGTCTTTTAATGAGCAGTTCTTC. Translating gives CAWSARSGSFNEQFF.

This clonotype showed up just a few times. The V and J genes are TRBV4-3 and TRBJ2-4; TRBD1 might be the D (7 bases). The CDR3 length is 17 residues. Germline assignment: CDR1 LGHNA and CDR2 YSLEER. Trimming cost V 1 base and J 3 bases, with 16 bases left between them. The CDR3 sequence: CASSQAEGAIGKNIQYF. The CDR3, as DNA: TGCGCCAGCAGCCAAGCGGAGGGGGCGATAGGCAAAAACATTCAGTACTTC.